The T cell receptor (beta chain) described here comes from a study of CD8+ T cells in alopecia areata. At the level of the study: A regimen of oral tofacitinib, 5 to 10 mg twice daily, was given to treated patients.

Trimming removed 5 bases from V and 5 bases from J; junction bases left unmatched: 17. In germline, CDR1 is SNHLY, CDR2 FYNNEI. The CDR3 consists of 17 residues. This clone was observed a handful of times. As yet, its antigen is unknown. cDNA reverse transcribed from extracted RNA served as the sequencing template. Data came from immunoSEQ multiplex PCR; TCRdb stores just in-frame clones and leaves some out. The sample includes around 250,000 clones, less than 80% of them seen just once. General study results and limits: Relative to normal scalp, lesional scalp, especially alopecia totalis/universalis, showed higher clonality.

Specimen: CD4+ T cells sorted from blood, collected at week 0. The receptor was derived from a human donor with alopecia areata. The gene calls are TRBV2 and TRBJ1-2, with 7 nucleotides matching TRBD1. The CDR3 nucleotides read TGTGCCAGCAGTTCGGGACAGCTGTCCCCAGGGGGGTATGGCTACACCTTC. This translates into CASSSGQLSPGGYGYTF.